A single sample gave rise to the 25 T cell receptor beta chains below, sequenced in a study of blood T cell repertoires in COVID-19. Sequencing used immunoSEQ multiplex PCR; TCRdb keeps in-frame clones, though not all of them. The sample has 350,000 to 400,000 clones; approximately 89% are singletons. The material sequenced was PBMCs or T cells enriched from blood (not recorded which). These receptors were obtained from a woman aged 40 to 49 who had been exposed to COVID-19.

The CDR3 nucleotides read TGTGCCACCAGCAGAGTCGGGACAGGGAACCACGAGCAGTACTTC. It specifies CATSRVGTGNHEQYF. The rearrangement joins TRBV15 to TRBJ2-7; TRBD1 matches 9 bases. Trimming took 1 base from V and 5 from J; bases not matched to a gene: 6. The CDR3 length is 15 residues. Germline assignment: CDR1 LNHNV and CDR2 YYDKDF (reference sequence).

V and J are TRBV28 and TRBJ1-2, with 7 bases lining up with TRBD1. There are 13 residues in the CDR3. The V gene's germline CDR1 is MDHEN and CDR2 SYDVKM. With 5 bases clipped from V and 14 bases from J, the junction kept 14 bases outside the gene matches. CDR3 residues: CASSLGDSTFGTF. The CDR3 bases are TGTGCCAGCAGTCTAGGGGACAGTACCTTCGGGACCTTC.

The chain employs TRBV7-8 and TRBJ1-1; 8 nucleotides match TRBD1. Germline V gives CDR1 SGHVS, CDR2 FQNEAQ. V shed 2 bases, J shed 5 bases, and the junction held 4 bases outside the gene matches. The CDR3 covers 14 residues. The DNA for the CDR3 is TGTGCCAGCAGCTTAAAGGACAGGGAGACTGAAGCTTTCTTT. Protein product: CASSLKDRETEAFF.

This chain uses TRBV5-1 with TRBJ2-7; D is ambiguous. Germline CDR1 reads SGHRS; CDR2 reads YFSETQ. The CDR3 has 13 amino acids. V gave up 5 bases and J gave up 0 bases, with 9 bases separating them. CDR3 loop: CASRALGSYEQYF. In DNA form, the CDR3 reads TGCGCCAGCAGGGCTCTAGGCTCCTACGAGCAGTACTTC.

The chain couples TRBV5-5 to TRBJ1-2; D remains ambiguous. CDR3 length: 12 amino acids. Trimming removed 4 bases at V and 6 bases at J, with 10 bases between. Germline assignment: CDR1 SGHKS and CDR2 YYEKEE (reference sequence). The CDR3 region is CASSTGDHGYTF. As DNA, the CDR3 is TGTGCCAGCAGCACGGGAGACCATGGCTACACCTTC.

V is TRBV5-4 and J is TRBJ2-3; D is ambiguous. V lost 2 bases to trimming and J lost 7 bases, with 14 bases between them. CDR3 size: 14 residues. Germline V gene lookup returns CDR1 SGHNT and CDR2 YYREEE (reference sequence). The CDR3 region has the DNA TGTGCCAGCAGCTTAAGCTCCCCGGTGAATACGCAGTATTTT. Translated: CASSLSSPVNTQYF.

CDR3 protein: CANGTGPNSPLHF. The CDR3 DNA reads as TGTGCCAACGGGACAGGACCGAATTCACCCCTCCACTTT. The rearrangement uses TRBV25-1 and TRBJ1-6, with 8 bases matching TRBD1. CDR1 MGHDK and CDR2 SYGVNS come from the germline V gene. This CDR3 comprises 13 residues. J was trimmed by 7 bases and V by 10 bases; bases with no gene match: 6.

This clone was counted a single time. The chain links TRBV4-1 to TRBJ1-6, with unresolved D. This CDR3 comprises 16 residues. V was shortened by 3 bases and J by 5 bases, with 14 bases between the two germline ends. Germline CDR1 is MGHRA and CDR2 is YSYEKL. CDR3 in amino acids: CASSHPRGSDNSPLHF. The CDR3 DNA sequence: TGCGCCAGCAGCCACCCCCGGGGTTCGGATAATTCACCCCTCCACTTT.

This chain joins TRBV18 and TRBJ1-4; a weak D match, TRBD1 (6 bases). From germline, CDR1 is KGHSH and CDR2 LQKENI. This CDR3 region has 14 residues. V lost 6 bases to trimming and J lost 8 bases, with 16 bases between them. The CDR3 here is CASSPEGVREKLFF. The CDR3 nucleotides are TGTGCCAGCTCCCCCGAGGGGGTGAGGGAAAAACTGTTTTTT.

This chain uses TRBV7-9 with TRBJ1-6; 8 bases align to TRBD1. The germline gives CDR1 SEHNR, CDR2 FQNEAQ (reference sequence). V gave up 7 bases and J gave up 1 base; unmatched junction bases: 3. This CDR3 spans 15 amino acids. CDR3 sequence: CASMQGASYNSPLHF. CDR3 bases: TGTGCCAGCATGCAGGGGGCTTCCTATAATTCACCCCTCCACTTT.

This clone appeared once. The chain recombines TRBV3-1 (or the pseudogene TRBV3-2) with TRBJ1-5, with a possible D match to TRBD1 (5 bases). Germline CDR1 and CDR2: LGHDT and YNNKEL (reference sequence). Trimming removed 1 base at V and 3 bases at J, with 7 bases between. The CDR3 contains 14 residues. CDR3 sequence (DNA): TGTGCCAGCAGCCAAGGGGGCATCAATCAGCCCCAGCATTTT. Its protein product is CASSQGGINQPQHF.

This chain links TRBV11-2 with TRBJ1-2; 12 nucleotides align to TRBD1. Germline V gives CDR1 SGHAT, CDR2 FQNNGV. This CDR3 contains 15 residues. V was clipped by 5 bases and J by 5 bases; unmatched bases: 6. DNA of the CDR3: TGTGCCAGCAGCGGGGACAGGGGGCTCAATTATGGCTACACCTTC. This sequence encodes CASSGDRGLNYGYTF.

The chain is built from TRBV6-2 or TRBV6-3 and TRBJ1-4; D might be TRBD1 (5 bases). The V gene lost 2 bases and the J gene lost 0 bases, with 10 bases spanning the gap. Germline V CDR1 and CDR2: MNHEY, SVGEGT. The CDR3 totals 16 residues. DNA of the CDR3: TGTGCCAGCAGTTACGCGGGACCTGCAACTAATGAAAAACTGTTTTTT. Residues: CASSYAGPATNEKLFF.

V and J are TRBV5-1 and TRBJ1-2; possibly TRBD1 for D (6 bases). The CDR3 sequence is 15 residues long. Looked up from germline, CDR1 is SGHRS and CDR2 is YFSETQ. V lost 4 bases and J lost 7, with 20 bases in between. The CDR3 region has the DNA TGCGCCAGCAGCACCGGAGGACAGTCGATAGGTGGCTACACCTTC. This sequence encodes CASSTGGQSIGGYTF.

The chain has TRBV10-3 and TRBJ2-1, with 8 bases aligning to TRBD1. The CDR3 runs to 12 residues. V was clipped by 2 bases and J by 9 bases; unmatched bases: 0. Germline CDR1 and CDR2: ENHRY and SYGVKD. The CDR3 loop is CAISEDRGEQFF. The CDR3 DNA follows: TGTGCCATCAGTGAGGACAGGGGTGAGCAGTTCTTC.

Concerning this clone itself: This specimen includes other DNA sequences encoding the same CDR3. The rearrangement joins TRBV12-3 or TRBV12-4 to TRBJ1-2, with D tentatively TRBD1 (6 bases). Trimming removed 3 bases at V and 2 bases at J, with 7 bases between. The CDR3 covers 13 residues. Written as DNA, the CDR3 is TGTGCCAGCAGTTTGAGGGGGAACTATGGCTACACCTTC. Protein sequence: CASSLRGNYGYTF.

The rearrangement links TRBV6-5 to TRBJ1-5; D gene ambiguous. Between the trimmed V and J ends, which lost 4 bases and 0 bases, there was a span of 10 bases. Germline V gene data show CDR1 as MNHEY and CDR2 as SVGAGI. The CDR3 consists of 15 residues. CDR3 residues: CASSFSGDSNQPQHF. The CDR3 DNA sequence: TGTGCCAGCAGTTTCAGCGGGGATAGCAATCAGCCCCAGCATTTT.

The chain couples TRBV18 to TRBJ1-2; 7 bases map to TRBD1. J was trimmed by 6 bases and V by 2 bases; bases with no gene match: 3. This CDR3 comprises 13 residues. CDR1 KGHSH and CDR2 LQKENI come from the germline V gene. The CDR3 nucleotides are TGTGCCAGCTCACCATCAGGGGGTGATGGCTACACCTTC. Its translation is CASSPSGGDGYTF.

Here the CDR3 reads CASSKRADQQTQYF. In DNA form, the CDR3 reads TGTGCCAGTAGTAAGAGGGCGGATCAACAGACCCAGTACTTC. The chain combines TRBV19 with TRBJ2-5, with D perhaps matching TRBD2 (5 bases). CDR1 is LNHDA and CDR2 is SQIVND in the germline V gene (reference sequence). The CDR3 totals 14 residues. The V end was cut by 4 bases, the J end by 6 bases, with 15 bases between.

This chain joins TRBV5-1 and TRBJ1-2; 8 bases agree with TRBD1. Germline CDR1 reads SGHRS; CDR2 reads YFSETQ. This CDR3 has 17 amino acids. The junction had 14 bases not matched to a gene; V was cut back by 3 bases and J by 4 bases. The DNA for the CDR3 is TGCGCCAGCAGCTCCCAGGGGGGACAGGCGCTTGGCTATGGCTACACCTTC. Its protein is CASSSQGGQALGYGYTF.

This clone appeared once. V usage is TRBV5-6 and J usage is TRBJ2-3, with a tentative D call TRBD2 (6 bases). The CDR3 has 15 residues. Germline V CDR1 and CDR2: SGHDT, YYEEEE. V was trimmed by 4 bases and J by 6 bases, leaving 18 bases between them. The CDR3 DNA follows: TGTGCCAGCAGCCCCAGCCCCTCTAGCGTCGATACGCAGTATTTT. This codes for CASSPSPSSVDTQYF.

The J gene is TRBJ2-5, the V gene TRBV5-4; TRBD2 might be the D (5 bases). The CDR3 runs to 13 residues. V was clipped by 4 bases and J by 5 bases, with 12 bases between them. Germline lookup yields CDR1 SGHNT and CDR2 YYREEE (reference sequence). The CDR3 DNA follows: TGTGCCAGCAGCCCCGGGATCTGGGAGACCCAGTACTTC. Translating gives CASSPGIWETQYF.

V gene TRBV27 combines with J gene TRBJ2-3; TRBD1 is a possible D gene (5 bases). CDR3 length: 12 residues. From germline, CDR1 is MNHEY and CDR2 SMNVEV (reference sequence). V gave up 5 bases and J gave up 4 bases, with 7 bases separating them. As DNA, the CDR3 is TGTGCCAGCAGTACAGGAGCAGATACGCAGTATTTT. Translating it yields CASSTGADTQYF.

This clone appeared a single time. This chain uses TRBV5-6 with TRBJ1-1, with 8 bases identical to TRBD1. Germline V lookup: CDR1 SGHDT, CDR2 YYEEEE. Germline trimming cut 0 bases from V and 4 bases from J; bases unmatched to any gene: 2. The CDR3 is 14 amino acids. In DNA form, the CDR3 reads TGTGCCAGCAGCTTGGGACAGGGGCTCACTGAAGCTTTCTTT. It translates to CASSLGQGLTEAFF.

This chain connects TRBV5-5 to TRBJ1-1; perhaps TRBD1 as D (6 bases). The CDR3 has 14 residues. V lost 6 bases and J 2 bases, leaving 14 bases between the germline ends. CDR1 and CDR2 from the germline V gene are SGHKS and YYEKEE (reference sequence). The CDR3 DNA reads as TGTGCCAGCACCACGGGGGGGCCTAACACTGAAGCTTTCTTT. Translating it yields CASTTGGPNTEAFF. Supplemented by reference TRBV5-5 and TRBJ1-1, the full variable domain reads DAGVTQSPTHLIKTRGQQVTLRCSPISGHKSVSWYQQVLGQGPQFIFQYYEKEERGRGNFPDRFSARQFPNYSSELNVNALLLGDSALYLCASTTGGPNTEAFFGQGTRLTVV.